This TCR beta chain was obtained from a study of PD-1 blockade in classical Hodgkin lymphoma. Regarding time point: cycle 4 day 1 (C4D1), after 5 to 7 weeks of nivolumab. Relapses following autologous stem cell transplantation were seen in all patients, with brentuximab vedotin exposure varying. Between the trimmed V and J ends, which lost 0 bases and 4 bases, there was a span of 12 bases. The germline CDR1 and CDR2 sequences are KGHSH and LQKENI. CDR3 length: 15 residues. This clone is medium-sized. Profiling relied on immunoSEQ multiplex PCR, and the TCRdb table lists in-frame clones only, not all of them. The sample yields some 20,000 clones, more than 65% seen once.

Sequenced material: peripheral blood mononuclear cells (PBMCs), taken before the fourth cycle of nivolumab. The receptor was derived from a human donor with classical Hodgkin lymphoma. The J gene is TRBJ1-2, the V gene TRBV18, with D unclear. The CDR3 DNA sequence: TGTGCCAGCTCACCACCAGGAGGGTCTCGCTATGGCTACACCTTC. Translated, it gives CASSPPGGSRYGYTF.